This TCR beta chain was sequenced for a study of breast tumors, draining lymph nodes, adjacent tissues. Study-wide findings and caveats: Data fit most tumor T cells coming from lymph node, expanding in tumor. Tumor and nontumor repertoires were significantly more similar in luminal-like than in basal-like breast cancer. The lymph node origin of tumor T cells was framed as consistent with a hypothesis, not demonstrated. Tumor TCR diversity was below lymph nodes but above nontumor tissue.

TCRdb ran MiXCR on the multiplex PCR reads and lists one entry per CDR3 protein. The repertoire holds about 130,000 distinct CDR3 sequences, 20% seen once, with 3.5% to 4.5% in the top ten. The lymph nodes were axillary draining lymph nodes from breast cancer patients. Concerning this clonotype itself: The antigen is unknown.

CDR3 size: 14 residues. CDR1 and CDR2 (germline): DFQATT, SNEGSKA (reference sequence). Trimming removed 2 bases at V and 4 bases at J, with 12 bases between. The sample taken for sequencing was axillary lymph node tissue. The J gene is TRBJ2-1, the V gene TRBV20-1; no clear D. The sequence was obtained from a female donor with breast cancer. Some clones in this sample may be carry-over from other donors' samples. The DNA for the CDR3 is TGCAGTGCTAGAATGGGTCACCGGTACAATGAGCAGTTCTTC. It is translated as CSARMGHRYNEQFF.